These T cell receptor beta chains were read from a single sample in a study of blood T cell repertoires in COVID-19. Some clones are missing from TCRdb's copy, which holds only in-frame ones; the method was immunoSEQ multiplex PCR. The sample gives roughly 300,000 clones, 92% of which show up once; around 18% is in the top ten. Sequenced input: PBMCs or T cells enriched from blood (not recorded which). The source of these receptors is a woman in her thirties who had recovered from COVID-19. Each CDR3 is given with its conserved first and last residue. D genes are given only for firm matches. Expanded clones are given a class, and other clones once, few, many or no size at all.

size | length | D | J | V | CDR3 | DNA
NA | 14 | NA | TRBJ2-2 | TRBV11-3 | CASSFGGPTGELFF | TGTGCCAGCAGCTTTGGGGGCCCCACCGGGGAGCTGTTTTTT
NA | 13 | TRBD1 | TRBJ2-7 | TRBV30 | CAWSPGQGYEQYF | TGTGCCTGGAGTCCGGGACAGGGCTACGAGCAGTACTTC
NA | 15 | TRBD1 | TRBJ1-1 | TRBV6-5 | CASSRQGGVGTEAFF | TGTGCCAGCAGCCGACAGGGGGGAGTGGGCACTGAAGCTTTCTTT
NA | 14 | NA | TRBJ1-3 | TRBV15 | CATSSHKSGNTIYF | TGTGCCACCAGTAGTCATAAGTCTGGAAACACCATATATTTT
NA | 13 | TRBD1 | TRBJ1-2 | TRBV18 | CASSGDRVYGYTF | TGTGCCAGCTCGGGGGACAGGGTCTATGGCTACACCTTC
NA | 15 | TRBD2 | TRBJ2-1 | TRBV2 | CASRGGLAGIGEQFF | TGTGCCAGCAGGGGGGGACTAGCGGGAATCGGTGAGCAGTTCTTC
NA | 19 | TRBD1 | TRBJ1-4 | TRBV5-5 | CASSHYRSRDRVTNEKLFF | TGTGCCAGCAGCCACTATAGGTCCCGGGACAGGGTAACTAATGAAAAACTGTTTTTT
NA | 14 | TRBD2 | TRBJ2-1 | TRBV7-8 | CASSLTGGIYEQFF | TGTGCCAGCAGCTTAACGGGGGGTATATATGAGCAGTTCTTC
NA | 16 | NA | TRBJ2-1 | TRBV7-3 | CASSSLIGSSYNEQFF | TGTGCCAGCAGCTCGTTGATTGGGAGCTCCTACAATGAGCAGTTCTTC
NA | 16 | TRBD1 | TRBJ2-6 | TRBV28 | CASSAPRGTGANVLTF | TGTGCCAGCAGTGCCCCCAGGGGGACAGGGGCCAACGTCCTGACTTTC
NA | 16 | NA | TRBJ2-7 | TRBV9 | CASSLNAGGGPLEQYF | TGTGCCAGCAGCTTAAATGCGGGCGGGGGCCCTCTCGAGCAGTACTTC
NA | 13 | NA | TRBJ2-3 | TRBV7-2 | CASSLEQTDTQYF | TGTGCCAGCAGCTTAGAACAGACAGATACGCAGTATTTT
NA | 18 | TRBD1 | TRBJ2-6 | TRBV11-3 | CASSNTGTGVSGANVLTF | TGTGCCAGCAGCAATACCGGGACAGGGGTCTCCGGGGCCAACGTCCTGACTTTC
NA | 15 | NA | TRBJ1-3 | TRBV7-2 | CASSLASSSGNTIYF | TGTGCCAGCAGCTTAGCTTCGAGCTCTGGAAACACCATATATTTT
NA | 15 | NA | TRBJ2-2 | TRBV5-1 | CASSTRTILTGELFF | TGCGCCAGCAGCACGAGGACTATCCTTACCGGGGAGCTGTTTTTT
once | 12 | TRBD1 | TRBJ2-7 | TRBV5-4 | CAREGQGDEQYF | TGTGCCAGAGAGGGACAGGGCGACGAGCAGTACTTC
NA | 15 | TRBD1 | TRBJ1-5 | TRBV19 | CASSTGGIGNQPQHF | TGTGCCAGTAGTACAGGGGGGATTGGCAATCAGCCCCAGCATTTT
NA | 16 | NA | TRBJ1-5 | TRBV19 | CASSLRAGFSGPPQHF | TGTGCCAGTAGTCTCCGAGCGGGTTTTTCGGGCCCGCCCCAGCATTTT
NA | 11 | NA | TRBJ1-4 | TRBV14 | CASSHGEKLFF | TGTGCCAGCAGCCATGGCGAAAAACTGTTTTTT
NA | 14 | NA | TRBJ1-2 | TRBV2 | CASSDREANYGYTF | TGTGCCAGCAGTGATCGGGAAGCTAACTATGGCTACACCTTC
NA | 16 | NA | TRBJ1-1 | TRBV5-1 | CASSLGQGPGGTEAFF | TGCGCCAGCAGCTTGGGGCAGGGTCCAGGCGGCACTGAAGCTTTCTTT
NA | 14 | TRBD1 | TRBJ2-7 | TRBV7-8 | CASSLRDRDYEQYF | TGTGCCAGCAGCCTCCGGGACAGGGACTACGAGCAGTACTTC
NA | 16 | TRBD1 | TRBJ1-1 | TRBV5-6 | CASSWMGQGVRTEAFF | TGTGCCAGCAGCTGGATGGGACAGGGGGTCCGGACTGAAGCTTTCTTT
NA | 16 | TRBD2 | TRBJ2-5 | TRBV5-1 | CASSSGLAGGQETQYF | TGCGCCAGCAGCAGCGGACTAGCGGGAGGCCAAGAGACCCAGTACTTC
once | 12 | NA | TRBJ1-4 | TRBV7-8 | CASSSPMGTIYF | TGTGCCAGCAGCTCCCCTATGGGGACAATCTATTTT
NA | 16 | TRBD1 | TRBJ2-7 | TRBV10-3 | CAISEGGAGRGREQYF | TGTGCCATCAGTGAGGGAGGGGCAGGCAGGGGGCGCGAGCAGTACTTC
NA | 16 | TRBD2 | TRBJ2-1 | TRBV28 | CASSSRGSGSYNEQFF | TGTGCCAGCAGTTCCCGGGGCAGCGGGAGCTACAATGAGCAGTTCTTC
NA | 15 | TRBD1 | TRBJ1-4 | TRBV28 | CASSFNRGLYEKLFF | TGTGCCAGCAGTTTCAACAGGGGGCTATATGAAAAACTGTTTTTT
NA | 15 | TRBD1 | TRBJ2-7 | TRBV10-3 | CAISESTGGSYEQYF | TGTGCCATCAGTGAGTCGACAGGGGGATCCTACGAGCAGTACTTC
NA | 16 | NA | TRBJ1-5 | TRBV7-8 | CASSLKRGLSNQPQHF | TGTGCCAGCAGCTTAAAGCGCGGACTTAGCAATCAGCCCCAGCATTTT
NA | 13 | NA | TRBJ2-7 | TRBV18 | CASSQTARYEQYF | TGTGCCAGCTCTCAGACAGCTCGCTACGAGCAGTACTTC
NA | 14 | NA | TRBJ2-3 | TRBV12-5 | CASGLQGSTDTQYF | TGTGCTAGTGGACTCCAGGGGAGCACAGATACGCAGTATTTT
NA | 14 | NA | TRBJ1-5 | TRBV28 | CASSFLRGNQPQHF | TGTGCCAGCAGTTTTCTTAGAGGCAATCAGCCCCAGCATTTT
once | 16 | NA | TRBJ1-1 | TRBV4-3 | CASSQDLPPVNTEAFF | TGCGCCAGCAGCCAAGATTTACCGCCGGTGAACACTGAAGCTTTCTTT
NA | 11 | NA | TRBJ1-1 | TRBV6-2/TRBV6-3 | CASSYQTEAFF | TGTGCCAGCAGTTACCAGACTGAAGCTTTCTTT
NA | 11 | NA | TRBJ2-3 | TRBV20-1 | CSAGTTDTQYF | TGCAGTGCTGGGACTACAGATACGCAGTATTTT
NA | 14 | TRBD1 | TRBJ1-2 | TRBV10-1 | CASPYHRGDYGYTF | TGCGCCAGCCCCTACCACAGGGGTGACTATGGCTACACCTTC
NA | 14 | NA | TRBJ1-2 | TRBV7-9 | CASSSYRAAYGYTF | TGTGCCAGCAGCTCCTACAGGGCGGCCTATGGCTACACCTTC
NA | 15 | NA | TRBJ2-3 | TRBV15 | CATSRDSGVSDTQYF | TGTGCCACCAGCAGAGATTCGGGGGTATCAGATACGCAGTATTTT
NA | 15 | TRBD1 | TRBJ2-7 | TRBV28 | CASSRDRTGSYEQYF | TGTGCCAGCAGTAGAGACCGGACAGGCTCCTACGAGCAGTACTTC
once | 14 | TRBD2 | TRBJ2-1 | TRBV7-2 | CASSLSSGINEQFF | TGTGCCAGCAGCTTATCTAGCGGGATCAATGAACAGTTCTTC
NA | 14 | NA | TRBJ1-1 | TRBV6-5 | CASSTGLVNTEAFF | TGTGCCAGCAGCACAGGTTTGGTGAACACTGAAGCTTTCTTT
NA | 12 | NA | TRBJ2-7 | TRBV7-9 | CASSRVGQEQYF | TGTGCCAGCAGCCGGGTCGGACAGGAGCAGTACTTC
NA | 16 | NA | TRBJ1-2 | TRBV28 | CASCPGTSLDFYGYTF | TGTGCCAGCTGCCCCGGGACATCCTTGGACTTCTATGGCTACACCTTC
NA | 17 | NA | TRBJ2-5 | TRBV7-6 | CASSLGAGGVVQETQYF | TGTGCCAGCAGCTTGGGAGCCGGGGGAGTAGTCCAAGAGACCCAGTACTTC